The T cell receptor (beta chain) under discussion was sequenced for a study of cytomegalovirus exposure and HLA in healthy donors. Findings and limits, study-wide: A classifier reportedly called cytomegalovirus status with high sensitivity and specificity.

In regard to this clone: The antigen is not known.

In the PCR, 60 Vbeta and 13 Jbeta primers were used. Generated by immunoSEQ multiplex PCR, the TCRdb table keeps only in-frame clones and is missing some. The table has around 140,000 clones, roughly 80% seen once. The germline CDR1 and CDR2 sequences are MNHEY and SMNVEV (reference sequence). V dropped 3 bases and J dropped 7; count of bases not matched to a gene: 7. This CDR3 region has 15 residues. This clonotype was obtained from a man in his forties in good health and CMV-seronegative. Sequenced input: PBMCs. The chain links TRBV27 to TRBJ2-1, with TRBD1 identical over 9 bases. CDR3 loop: CASSLDRGFRNEQFF. CDR3 DNA sequence: TGTGCCAGCAGTTTGGACAGGGGCTTCAGGAATGAGCAGTTCTTC.